This is a list of T cell receptor beta chains from one sample in a study of response to subunit inactivated influenza vaccine. TCRdb re-called the RT-PCR reads through MiXCR, storing one row per CDR3 protein. This table has around 480,000 distinct CDR3 sequences, 16% appearing once. The source material was CD4+ T cells sorted from PBMCs, sampled less than 30 months after vaccination. The receptors originated from a man between 50 and 75 years old who received an inactivated influenza vaccine. Both conserved end residues are part of each CDR3. Each record gives: J gene, clone size, V gene, CDR3 length, D gene, CDR3 DNA, CDR3 protein. The D gene is left open where the match is weak. Size tells how often a clone was seen (once, few, many) or the class of an expanded clone, and some rows leave it out.

>TRBJ2-5|few|TRBV12-3/TRBV12-4|15|NA
TGTGCCAGCAGTTTAGCGGGGTCGGGACGAGAGACCCAGTACTTC
CASSLAGSGRETQYF
>TRBJ2-1|NA|TRBV7-2|14|NA
TGTGCCAGCAGCTTAGTGTACGGGAACAATGAGCAGTTCTTC
CASSLVYGNNEQFF
>TRBJ2-1|few|TRBV30|14|TRBD1
TGTGCCTGGACGTGGGGACAGGGCTACAATGAGCAGTTCTTC
CAWTWGQGYNEQFF
>TRBJ2-1|NA|TRBV11-2|15|TRBD2
TGTGCCAGCAGCCTAAGCGGCGCTAGCGGCAATGAGCAGTTCTTC
CASSLSGASGNEQFF
>TRBJ2-3|few|TRBV5-6|15|NA
TGTGCCAGCAGCTTAGCAGCTGAACGTCCAGATACGCAGTATTTT
CASSLAAERPDTQYF
>TRBJ2-7|many|TRBV6-2/TRBV6-3|12|NA
TGTGCCAGCAGTCCCCGGGACTACGAGCAGTACTTC
CASSPRDYEQYF
>TRBJ2-3|NA|TRBV12-3/TRBV12-4|12|NA
TGTGCCAGCAGTTGGAGGGGCGATACGCAGTATTTT
CASSWRGDTQYF
>TRBJ1-5|few|TRBV28|14|TRBD1
TGTGCCAGCAGGGGACAGGGGGCAAGGCAGCCCCAGCATTTT
CASRGQGARQPQHF
>TRBJ2-7|few|TRBV20-1|13|NA
TGCAGTGCTAGCGGGACACGGATTTACGAGCAGTACTTC
CSASGTRIYEQYF
>TRBJ2-2|few|TRBV12-3/TRBV12-4|15|TRBD2
TGTGCCAGCAGTTTCGAGCGGGGGGTCACCGGGGAGCTGTTTTTT
CASSFERGVTGELFF
>TRBJ2-3|NA|TRBV20-1|14|NA
TGCAGTGCCAGGATAGGGGGGAATACAGATACGCAGTATTTT
CSARIGGNTDTQYF
>TRBJ1-3|few|TRBV10-3|15|NA
TGTGCCATCAGTGGAGTAGCCAGCTCTGGAAACACCATATATTTT
CAISGVASSGNTIYF
>TRBJ2-3|NA|TRBV6-2/TRBV6-3|14|TRBD1
TGTGCCAGCAGTTTCCGACAGGGGGCAGATACGCAGTATTTT
CASSFRQGADTQYF
>TRBJ2-2|many|TRBV11-2|16|TRBD2
TGTGCCAGCAGCTTAGGCGGGGGAACGAACACCGGGGAGCTGTTTTTT
CASSLGGGTNTGELFF
>TRBJ2-7|NA|TRBV7-6|14|NA
TGTGCCAGCAGCTTAGGGGGTAATAACTACGAGCAGTACTTC
CASSLGGNNYEQYF
>TRBJ1-1|many|TRBV11-2|14|NA
TGTGCCAGCAGCCCCGGGAGGGGTGGGACTGAAGCTTTCTTT
CASSPGRGGTEAFF
>TRBJ1-3|many|TRBV12-3/TRBV12-4|13|NA
TGTGCCAGCAGCTCTCACGGCGGAAACACCATATATTTT
CASSSHGGNTIYF
>TRBJ2-7|NA|TRBV20-1|14|NA
TGCAGTGCTAGAGATGGCGCTTCCTCCTACGAGCAGTACTTC
CSARDGASSYEQYF
>TRBJ2-3|few|TRBV6-2/TRBV6-3|16|TRBD2
TGTGCCAGCAGTCATCTAGCGGGAGGTCCTTCAGATACGCAGTATTTT
CASSHLAGGPSDTQYF
>TRBJ2-3|NA|TRBV12-3/TRBV12-4|14|NA
TGTGCCAGCAGCCTTGATTTTAGGCCAGATACGCAGTATTTT
CASSLDFRPDTQYF
>TRBJ2-5|NA|TRBV28|13|NA
TGTGCGCACGCGGATGGAAGGCGAGAGACCCAGTACTTC
CAHADGRRETQYF
>TRBJ2-7|NA|TRBV4-2|15|TRBD1
TGTGCCAGCAGCCAACGGGACAGACCCACCTACGAGCAGTACTTC
CASSQRDRPTYEQYF
>TRBJ1-2|few|TRBV20-1|12|NA
TGCAGTGCTAGAGTTACAGGGCGAGGCTACACCTTC
CSARVTGRGYTF
>TRBJ2-7|NA|TRBV3-1|17|TRBD2
TGTGCCAGCAGCCACCACCCAGGGAGTAGCGGGAGCTACGAGCAGTACTTC
CASSHHPGSSGSYEQYF
>TRBJ2-2|NA|TRBV27|15|NA
TGTGCCAGCAACAAAGGGGGGCCTAACACCGGGGAGCTGTTTTTT
CASNKGGPNTGELFF
>TRBJ2-1|few|TRBV7-8|19|NA
TGTGCCAGCAGCTTAGTAGCTGGGGGCGGGAGACCCTCCTACAATGAGCAGTTCTTC
CASSLVAGGGRPSYNEQFF
>TRBJ2-2|many|TRBV7-9|13|NA
TGTGCCAGCAGGAGGGGAGTAACCGGGGAGCTGTTTTTT
CASRRGVTGELFF
>TRBJ2-7|NA|TRBV7-2|13|NA
TGTGCCAGCAGCTTTATACTAGGAGACGAGCAGTACTTC
CASSFILGDEQYF
>TRBJ2-3|few|TRBV6-2/TRBV6-3|12|NA
TGTGCCACCTCTCCCCTCCCGAATACGCAGTATTTT
CATSPLPNTQYF
>TRBJ2-7|NA|TRBV7-2|15|TRBD2
TGTGCCAGCAGCTTAGCGGTGCTAGCGGGGGAGGAGCAGTACTTC
CASSLAVLAGEEQYF
>TRBJ1-6|few|TRBV15|15|NA
TGTGCCACCAGCAGAGATCGAGGGGATAATTCACCCCTCCACTTT
CATSRDRGDNSPLHF
>TRBJ2-1|few|TRBV6-1|11|NA
TGTGCCAGTAATTCGTTGGGTGAGCAGTTCTTC
CASNSLGEQFF
>TRBJ2-1|few|TRBV4-2|15|TRBD1
TGTGCCAGCAGCCAAGTGGGGACAGGGGGAGGTGAGCAGTTCTTC
CASSQVGTGGGEQFF
>TRBJ2-1|once|TRBV7-2|16|TRBD2
TGTGCCAGCAGCTTAGGGCAGACTAGCTGGGCCAATGAGCAGTTCTTC
CASSLGQTSWANEQFF
>TRBJ2-5|many|TRBV12-3/TRBV12-4|13|NA
TGTGCCAGCAGTTTAGGGGCAGCAGAGACCCAGTACTTC
CASSLGAAETQYF
>TRBJ1-1|NA|TRBV20-1|12|TRBD1
TGCAGTGCCCCGGGACAGGGGGCGCGGGCTTTCTTT
CSAPGQGARAFF
>TRBJ1-5|many|TRBV20-1|17|NA
TGCAGTGCTAGAGATCTAGAGACAGCGGGTCGAGGAAAGCCCCAGCATTTT
CSARDLETAGRGKPQHF
>TRBJ2-5|many|TRBV3-1|14|NA
TGTGCCAGCAGCCGACGACAGAGGGGAGAGACCCAGTACTTC
CASSRRQRGETQYF
>TRBJ1-5|NA|TRBV5-1|16|NA
TGCGCCAGCAGCTCGGGTCCCGGGACACAGAATCAGCCCCAGCATTTT
CASSSGPGTQNQPQHF
>TRBJ2-4|few|TRBV20-1|15|NA
TGCAGTGCTAGAGGGGGGTCTACAGCCAAAAACATTCAGTACTTC
CSARGGSTAKNIQYF
>TRBJ2-1|many|TRBV27|12|NA
TGTGCCAGCAGTTTACTCGGGAGTGAGCAGTTCTTC
CASSLLGSEQFF
>TRBJ1-2|NA|TRBV3-1|12|NA
TGTGCCAGCAGCCAACGTGCAGGGGTGATTACCTTC
CASSQRAGVITF
>TRBJ2-1|few|TRBV6-5|17|NA
TGTGCCAGCAGTAACCTCCCGACAGTTAGCTCCTACAATGAGCAGTTCTTC
CASSNLPTVSSYNEQFF
>TRBJ2-5|few|TRBV20-1|12|NA
TGCAGTGCGACGACAGAACAAGAGACCCAGTACTTC
CSATTEQETQYF
>TRBJ1-6|many|TRBV6-2/TRBV6-3|14|NA
TGTGCCAGCAGTTATCTCCAGGGAAATTCACCCCTCCACTTT
CASSYLQGNSPLHF
>TRBJ2-1|NA|TRBV28|14|TRBD2
TGTGCCAGCAAAGTGGGAGGGCCTTACAATGAGCAGTTCTTC
CASKVGGPYNEQFF
>TRBJ1-2|few|TRBV4-3|14|NA
TGCGCCAGCAGCCAAGAAGGGATCAGATCTGGCTACACCTTC
CASSQEGIRSGYTF
>TRBJ2-7|many|TRBV6-2/TRBV6-3|13|NA
TGTGCCAGCAGTTACCTGTGGACTTACGAGCAGTACTTC
CASSYLWTYEQYF
>TRBJ2-7|few|TRBV3-1|14|NA
TGTGCCAGCAGCCTCCGGGACAAGTCCTACGAGCAGTACTTC
CASSLRDKSYEQYF
>TRBJ2-3|NA|TRBV4-2|15|NA
TGTGCCAGCAGCCAAGATCGGACTAACACAGATACGCAGTATTTT
CASSQDRTNTDTQYF
>TRBJ1-5|NA|TRBV4-3|16|TRBD1
TGCGCCAGCAGCCCCGCTTACAGGGGCGAGGCCCAGCCCCAGCATTTT
CASSPAYRGEAQPQHF
>TRBJ1-1|few|TRBV7-2|12|NA
TGTGCCAGCAGCCCCTTTGGACTAATGGTTTTCTTT
CASSPFGLMVFF
>TRBJ2-1|few|TRBV20-1|13|NA
TGCAGTGCTAGAATGGGATTGGCAGGTGAGCAGTTCTTC
CSARMGLAGEQFF
>TRBJ2-1|NA|TRBV20-1|14|TRBD1
TGCAGTGCTCCCGGGACAGGGGGACGCCATGAGCAGTTCTTC
CSAPGTGGRHEQFF
>TRBJ2-3|NA|TRBV9|14|NA
TGTGCCAGCAGCGTAGGACTAGTCGCAGATACGCAGTATTTT
CASSVGLVADTQYF
>TRBJ2-5|NA|TRBV9|15|TRBD1
TGTGCCAGCAGCTCCTCGACAGGGGGTTGGGTGACCCAGTACTTC
CASSSSTGGWVTQYF